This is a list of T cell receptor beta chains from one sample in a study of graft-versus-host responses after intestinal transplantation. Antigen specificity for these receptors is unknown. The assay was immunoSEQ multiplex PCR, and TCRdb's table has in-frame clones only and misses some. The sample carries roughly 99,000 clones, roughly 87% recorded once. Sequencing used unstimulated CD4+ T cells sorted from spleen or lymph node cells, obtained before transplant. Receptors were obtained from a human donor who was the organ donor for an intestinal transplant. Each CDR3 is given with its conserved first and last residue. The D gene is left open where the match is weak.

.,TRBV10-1,CASSGTAASYNEQFF
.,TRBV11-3,CASSLSGGLGYTF
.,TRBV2,CASREEIASYEQYF
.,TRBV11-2,CASSLMLARQETQYF
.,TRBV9,CASSVGGSYNEQFF
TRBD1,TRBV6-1,CASSGDRLYGYTF
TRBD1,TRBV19,CASRSPAGQYQPQHF
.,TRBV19,CASSPQGPQETQYF
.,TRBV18,CASSPGRVETQYF
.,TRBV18,CASSPPVRGTDTQYF
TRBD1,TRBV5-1,CASSYGTGGDEQYF
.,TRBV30,CAGEPGAGRRGYGYTF
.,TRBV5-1,CASRPGGGDTQYF
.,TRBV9,CASSPRPSSYNEQFF
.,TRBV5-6,CASSFKTRWGFFYEQYF
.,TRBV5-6,CASSLGWSRALGYTF
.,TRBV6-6,CASSYSPGDTEAFF
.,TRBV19,CASSIGQGRTEAFF
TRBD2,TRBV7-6,CASSQGLWVNEQFF
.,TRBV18,CASSPRGVGYYGYTF
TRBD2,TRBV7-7,CASSGGLAGGQETQYF
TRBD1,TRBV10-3,CAISDRGTAGELFF
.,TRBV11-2,CASSLDLSSGANVLTF
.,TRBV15,CATSRGGTPEAFF
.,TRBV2,CASSESGYEQYF
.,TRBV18,CASSPLPEDFGETQYF
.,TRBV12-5,CASGSTNTGELFF
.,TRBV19,CASSMGTPFWLTLHF
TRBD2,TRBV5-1,CASSLALAGTTYEQYF
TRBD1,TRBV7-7,CASSRTTGTAYNEQFF
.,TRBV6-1,CASSGKQKITEAFF
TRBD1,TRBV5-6,CASSTRDRGHQPQHF
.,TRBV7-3,CASSLKGSGYGYTF
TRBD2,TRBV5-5,CASSLGTSGSTDTQYF
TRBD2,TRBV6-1,CASSGYPLAGGNNEQFF
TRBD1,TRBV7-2,CASSWDRGREQYF
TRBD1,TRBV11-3,CASSAEGTGLGYTF
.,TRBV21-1,CASSKEGVNEQFF
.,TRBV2,CASRTSRGGAYEQYF
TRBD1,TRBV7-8,CASSLDRGTEAFF
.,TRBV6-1,CASTDGGLRKTQYF
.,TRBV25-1,CASSEWAGKTYEQYF
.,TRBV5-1,CASSLDRVPDTQYF
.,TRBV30,CAWSVSTSLPEQYF
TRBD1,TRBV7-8,CASNLGGSLNTEAFF